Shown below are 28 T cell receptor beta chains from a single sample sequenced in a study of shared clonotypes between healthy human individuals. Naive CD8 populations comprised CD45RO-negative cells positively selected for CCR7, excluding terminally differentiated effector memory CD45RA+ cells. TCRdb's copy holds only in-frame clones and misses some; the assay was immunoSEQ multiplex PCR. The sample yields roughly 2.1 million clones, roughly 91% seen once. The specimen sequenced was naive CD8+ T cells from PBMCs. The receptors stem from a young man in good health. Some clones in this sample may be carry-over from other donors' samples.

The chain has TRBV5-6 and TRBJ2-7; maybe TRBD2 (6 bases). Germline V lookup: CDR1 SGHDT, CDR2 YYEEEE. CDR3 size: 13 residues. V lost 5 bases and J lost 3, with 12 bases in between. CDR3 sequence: CASRRRGFYEQYF. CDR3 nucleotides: TGTGCCAGCAGACGGAGGGGTTTCTACGAGCAGTACTTC.

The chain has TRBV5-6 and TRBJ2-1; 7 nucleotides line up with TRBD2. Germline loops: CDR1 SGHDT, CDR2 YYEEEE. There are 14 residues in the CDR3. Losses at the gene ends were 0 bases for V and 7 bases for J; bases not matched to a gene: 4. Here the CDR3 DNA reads TGTGCCAGCAGCTTGGGTAGCGGGTCAAATGAGCAGTTCTTC. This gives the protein CASSLGSGSNEQFF. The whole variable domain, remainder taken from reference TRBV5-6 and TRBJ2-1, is DAGVTQSPTHLIKTRGQQVTLRCSPKSGHDTVSWYQQALGQGPQFIFQYYEEEERQRGNFPDRFSGHQFPNYSSELNVNALLLGDSALYLCASSLGSGSNEQFFGPGTRLTVL.

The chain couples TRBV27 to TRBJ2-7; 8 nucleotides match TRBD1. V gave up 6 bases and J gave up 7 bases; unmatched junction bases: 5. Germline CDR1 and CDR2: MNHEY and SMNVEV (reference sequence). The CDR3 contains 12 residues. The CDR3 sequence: CASSPRGREQYF. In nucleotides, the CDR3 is TGTGCCAGCAGCCCCAGGGGGCGTGAGCAGTACTTC.

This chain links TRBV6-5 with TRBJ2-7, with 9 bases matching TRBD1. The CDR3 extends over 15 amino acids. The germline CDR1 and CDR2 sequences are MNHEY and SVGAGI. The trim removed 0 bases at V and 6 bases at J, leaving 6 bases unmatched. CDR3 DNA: TGTGCCAGCAGTTACTCGGGACAGGGTAACGGCGAGCAGTACTTC. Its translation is CASSYSGQGNGEQYF.

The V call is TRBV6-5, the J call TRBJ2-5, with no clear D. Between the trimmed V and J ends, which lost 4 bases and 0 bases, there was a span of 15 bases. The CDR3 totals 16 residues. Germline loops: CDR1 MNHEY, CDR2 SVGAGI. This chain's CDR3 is CASSLTFGFYQETQYF. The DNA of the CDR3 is TGTGCCAGCAGTTTGACTTTCGGTTTTTACCAAGAGACCCAGTACTTC.

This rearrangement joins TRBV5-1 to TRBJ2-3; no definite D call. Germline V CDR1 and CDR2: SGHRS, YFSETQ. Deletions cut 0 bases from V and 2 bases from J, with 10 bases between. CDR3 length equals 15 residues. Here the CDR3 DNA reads TGCGCCAGCAGCTTGGCGACTTGGCCCACAGATACGCAGTATTTT. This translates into CASSLATWPTDTQYF.

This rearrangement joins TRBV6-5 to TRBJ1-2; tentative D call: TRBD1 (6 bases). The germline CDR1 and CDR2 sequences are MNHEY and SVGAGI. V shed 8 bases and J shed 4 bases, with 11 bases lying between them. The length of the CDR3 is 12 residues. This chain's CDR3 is CASAGAGYGYTF. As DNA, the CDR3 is TGTGCCAGCGCGGGGGCAGGCTATGGCTACACCTTC.

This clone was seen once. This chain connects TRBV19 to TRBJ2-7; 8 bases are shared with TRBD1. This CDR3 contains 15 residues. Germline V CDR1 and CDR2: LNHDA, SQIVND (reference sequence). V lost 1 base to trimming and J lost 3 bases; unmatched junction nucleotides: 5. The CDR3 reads CASSIVVQGVYEQYF. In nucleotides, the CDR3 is TGTGCCAGTAGTATAGTCGTACAGGGGGTCTACGAGCAGTACTTC.

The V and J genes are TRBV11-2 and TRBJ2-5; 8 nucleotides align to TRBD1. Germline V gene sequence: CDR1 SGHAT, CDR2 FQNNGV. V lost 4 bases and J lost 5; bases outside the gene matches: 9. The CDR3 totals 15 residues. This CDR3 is CASSSSGGWVETQYF. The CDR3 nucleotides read TGTGCCAGCAGCTCCTCAGGGGGCTGGGTGGAGACCCAGTACTTC.

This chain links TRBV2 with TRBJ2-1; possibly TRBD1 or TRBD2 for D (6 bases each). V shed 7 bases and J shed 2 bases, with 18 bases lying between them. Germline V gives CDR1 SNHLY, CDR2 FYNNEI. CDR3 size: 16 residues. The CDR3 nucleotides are TGTGCCAGCATCGGAAAGGGGGGCCCCCCCTACAATGAGCAGTTCTTC. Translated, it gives CASIGKGGPPYNEQFF.

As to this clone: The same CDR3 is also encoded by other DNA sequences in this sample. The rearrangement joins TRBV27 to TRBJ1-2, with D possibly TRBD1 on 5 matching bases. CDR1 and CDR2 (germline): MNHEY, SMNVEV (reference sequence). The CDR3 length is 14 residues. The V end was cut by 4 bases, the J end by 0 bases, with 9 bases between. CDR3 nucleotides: TGTGCCAGCAGTTGGGGGGGTTCTAACTATGGCTACACCTTC. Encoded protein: CASSWGGSNYGYTF.

The CDR3 sequence is CASSQIGQGATGELFF. DNA of the CDR3: TGTGCCAGCAGCCAAATCGGACAGGGGGCGACCGGGGAGCTGTTTTTT. This sequence joins TRBV4-2 and TRBJ2-2; 11 bases are a match to TRBD1. With V trimmed by 2 bases and J by 5 bases, 4 bases remained unmatched. The CDR3 loop spans 16 amino acids. In germline, CDR1 is LGHNA, CDR2 YNFKEQ.

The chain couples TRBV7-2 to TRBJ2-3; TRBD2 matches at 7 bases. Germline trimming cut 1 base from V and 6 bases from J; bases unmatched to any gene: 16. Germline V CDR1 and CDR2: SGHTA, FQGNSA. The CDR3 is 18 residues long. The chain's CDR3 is CASSLVPTSVTDGDTQYF. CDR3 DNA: TGTGCCAGCAGCTTAGTTCCCACTAGCGTCACAGATGGGGATACGCAGTATTTT.

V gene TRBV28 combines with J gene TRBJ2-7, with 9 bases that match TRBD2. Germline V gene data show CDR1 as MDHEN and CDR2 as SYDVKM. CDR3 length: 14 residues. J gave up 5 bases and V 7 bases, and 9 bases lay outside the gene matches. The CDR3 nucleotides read TGTGCCAGCATCGGGCTAGCGGGATTCAACGAGCAGTACTTC. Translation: CASIGLAGFNEQYF.

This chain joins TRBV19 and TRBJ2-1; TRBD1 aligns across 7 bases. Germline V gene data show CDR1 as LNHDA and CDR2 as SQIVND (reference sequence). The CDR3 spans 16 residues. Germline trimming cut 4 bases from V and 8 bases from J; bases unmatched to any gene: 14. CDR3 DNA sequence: TGTGCCAGTAGTAAAGGAACAGGGGTTACCGGGGATGAGCAGTTCTTC. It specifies CASSKGTGVTGDEQFF. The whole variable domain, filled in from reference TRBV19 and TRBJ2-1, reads DGGITQSPKYLFRKEGQNVTLSCEQNLNHDAMYWYRQDPGQGLRLIYYSQIVNDFQKGDIAEGYSVSREKKESFPLTVTSAQKNPTAFYLCASSKGTGVTGDEQFFGPGTRLTVL.

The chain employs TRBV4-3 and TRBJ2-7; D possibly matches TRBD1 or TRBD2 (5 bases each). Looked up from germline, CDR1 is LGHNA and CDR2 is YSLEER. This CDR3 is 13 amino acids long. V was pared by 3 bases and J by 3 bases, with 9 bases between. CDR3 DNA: TGCGCCAGCAGCCATGCTGGGGGCTACGAGCAGTACTTC. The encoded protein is CASSHAGGYEQYF.

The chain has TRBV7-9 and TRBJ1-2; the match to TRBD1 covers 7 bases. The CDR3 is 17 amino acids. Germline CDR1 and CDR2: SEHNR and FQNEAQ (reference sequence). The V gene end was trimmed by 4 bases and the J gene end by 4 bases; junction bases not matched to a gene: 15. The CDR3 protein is CASSSVLDRASFYGYTF. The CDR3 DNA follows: TGTGCCAGCAGCTCTGTCCTTGACAGGGCCTCCTTCTATGGCTACACCTTC.

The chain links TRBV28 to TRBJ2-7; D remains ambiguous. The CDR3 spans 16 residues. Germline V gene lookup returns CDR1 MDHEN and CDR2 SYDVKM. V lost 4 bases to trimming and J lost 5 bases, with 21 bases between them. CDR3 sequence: CASSSLLGGPDNEQYF. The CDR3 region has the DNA TGTGCCAGCAGTTCCCTGCTCGGTGGCCCGGATAACGAGCAGTACTTC.

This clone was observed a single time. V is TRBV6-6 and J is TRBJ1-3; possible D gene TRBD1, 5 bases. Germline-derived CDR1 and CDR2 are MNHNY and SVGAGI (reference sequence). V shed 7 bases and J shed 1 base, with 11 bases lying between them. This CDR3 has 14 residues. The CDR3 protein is CASKDTSSGNTIYF. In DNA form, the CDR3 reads TGTGCCAGCAAGGACACCTCTTCTGGAAACACCATATATTTT.

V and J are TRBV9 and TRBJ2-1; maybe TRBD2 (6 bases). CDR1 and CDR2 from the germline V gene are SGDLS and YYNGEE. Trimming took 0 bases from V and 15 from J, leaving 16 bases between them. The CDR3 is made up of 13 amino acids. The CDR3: CASSVAEGGFLFF. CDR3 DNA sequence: TGTGCCAGCAGCGTAGCGGAGGGAGGATTTCTGTTCTTC.

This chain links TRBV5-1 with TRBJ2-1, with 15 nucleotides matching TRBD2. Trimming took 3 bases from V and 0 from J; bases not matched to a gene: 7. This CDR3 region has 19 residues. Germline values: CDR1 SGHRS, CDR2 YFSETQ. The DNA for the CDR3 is TGCGCCAGCAGCTACCGTGGACTAGCGGGAGGGAGCTCCTACAATGAGCAGTTCTTC. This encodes CASSYRGLAGGSSYNEQFF.

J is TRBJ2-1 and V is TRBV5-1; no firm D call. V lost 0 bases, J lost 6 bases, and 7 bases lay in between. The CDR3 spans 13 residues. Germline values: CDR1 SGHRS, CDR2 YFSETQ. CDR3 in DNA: TGCGCCAGCAGCTTGGCCGAACCCAATGAGCAGTTCTTC. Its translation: CASSLAEPNEQFF.

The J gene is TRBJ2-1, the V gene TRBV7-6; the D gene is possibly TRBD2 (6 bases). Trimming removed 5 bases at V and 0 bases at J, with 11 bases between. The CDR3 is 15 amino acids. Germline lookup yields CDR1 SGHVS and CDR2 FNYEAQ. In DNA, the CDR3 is TGTGCCAGCAGCCCTCGGGAGTCCTCCTACAATGAGCAGTTCTTC. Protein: CASSPRESSYNEQFF.

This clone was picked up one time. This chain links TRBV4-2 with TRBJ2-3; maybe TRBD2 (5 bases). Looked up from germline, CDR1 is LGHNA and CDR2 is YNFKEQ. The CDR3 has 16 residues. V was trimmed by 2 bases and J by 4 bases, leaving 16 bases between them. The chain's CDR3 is CASSQQSGNGADTQYF. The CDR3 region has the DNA TGTGCCAGCAGCCAACAATCCGGGAATGGTGCAGATACGCAGTATTTT.

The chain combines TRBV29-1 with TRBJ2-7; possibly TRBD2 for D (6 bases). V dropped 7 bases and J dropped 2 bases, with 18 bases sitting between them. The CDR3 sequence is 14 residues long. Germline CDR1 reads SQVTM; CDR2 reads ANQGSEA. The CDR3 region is CSATNGGGTYEQYF. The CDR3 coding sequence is TGCAGCGCCACCAACGGGGGAGGAACCTACGAGCAGTACTTC.

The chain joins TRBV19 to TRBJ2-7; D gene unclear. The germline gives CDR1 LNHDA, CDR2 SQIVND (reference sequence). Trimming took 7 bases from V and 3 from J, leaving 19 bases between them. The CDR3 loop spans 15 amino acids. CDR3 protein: CASTTVWGGNYEQYF. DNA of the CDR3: TGTGCCAGTACCACCGTTTGGGGTGGGAACTACGAGCAGTACTTC.

CDR3 bases: TGTGCCAGCAGCCACCCCCCATACAGCTCCTACGAGCAGTACTTC. Amino acids: CASSHPPYSSYEQYF. The genes are TRBV7-9 and TRBJ2-7, with D hard to call. The CDR3 is 15 amino acids. The V gene's germline CDR1 is SEHNR and CDR2 FQNEAQ (reference sequence). Trimming removed 5 bases at V and 0 bases at J, with 14 bases between.

As DNA, the CDR3 is TGTGCCAGCAGTTTATCGCCGGGTAGCGGGAGGCACTACGAGCAGTACTTC. It codes for CASSLSPGSGRHYEQYF. The V gene is TRBV27, the J gene TRBJ2-7, with 10 bases matching TRBD2. Germline CDR1 MNHEY, CDR2 SMNVEV (reference sequence). Trimming cost V 0 bases and J 3 bases; bases outside gene matches: 8. The CDR3 consists of 17 residues.